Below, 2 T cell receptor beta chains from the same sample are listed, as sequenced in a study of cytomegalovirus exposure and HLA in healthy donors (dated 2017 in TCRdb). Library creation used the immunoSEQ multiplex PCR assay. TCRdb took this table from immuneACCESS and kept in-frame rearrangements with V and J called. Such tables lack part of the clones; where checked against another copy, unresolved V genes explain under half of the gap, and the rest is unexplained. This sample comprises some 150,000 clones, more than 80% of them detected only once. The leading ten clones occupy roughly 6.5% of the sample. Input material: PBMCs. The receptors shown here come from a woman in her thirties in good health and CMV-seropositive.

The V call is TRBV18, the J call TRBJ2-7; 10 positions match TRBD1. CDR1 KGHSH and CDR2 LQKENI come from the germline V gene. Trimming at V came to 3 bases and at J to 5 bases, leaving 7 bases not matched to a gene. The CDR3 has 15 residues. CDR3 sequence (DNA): TGTGCCAGCTCACCCCCCCGGGACAGGGGAGACGAGCAGTACTTC. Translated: CASSPPRDRGDEQYF.

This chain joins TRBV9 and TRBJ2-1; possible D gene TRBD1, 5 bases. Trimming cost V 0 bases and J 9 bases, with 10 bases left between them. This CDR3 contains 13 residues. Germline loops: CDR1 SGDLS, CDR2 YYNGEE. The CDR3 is CASSVVGASEQFF. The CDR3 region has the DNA TGTGCCAGCAGCGTAGTAGGGGCCAGTGAGCAGTTCTTC.